These 30 T cell receptor beta chains were sequenced from one sample in a study of neurological immune-mediated disorders. One entry per CDR3 protein, called by TCRdb with MiXCR from the 5' RACE reads. The table shows about 80,000 distinct CDR3 sequences, with approximately 9.4% occurring only once. The source material was PBMCs. These TCRs come from a man in his fifties in good health.

The chain couples TRBV5-5 to TRBJ2-1; 9 bases are shared with TRBD2. This CDR3 has 14 amino acids. CDR1 and CDR2 from the germline V gene are SGHKS and YYEKEE (reference sequence). The J segment lost 4 bases and the V segment lost 4 bases, leaving 3 bases of the junction unmatched. The CDR3 spells CASSRTSGYNEQFF. The CDR3 DNA is TGTGCCAGCAGCCGCACTAGCGGGTACAATGAGCAGTTCTTC.

This clonotype was detected ten times or more. This chain links TRBV5-1 with TRBJ1-5; D is ambiguous. The length of the CDR3 is 16 residues. Between the trimmed V and J ends, which lost 0 bases and 0 bases, there was a span of 10 bases. CDR1 is SGHRS, CDR2 YFSETQ, per germline. CDR3 coding DNA: TGCGCCAGCAGCTTGGAAGGAGGTTATAGCAATCAGCCCCAGCATTTT. Residues: CASSLEGGYSNQPQHF.

The chain links TRBV18 to TRBJ2-1, with 7 bases lining up with TRBD2. Germline V CDR1 and CDR2: KGHSH, LQKENI. The CDR3 totals 17 residues. After removal of 5 bases from V and 1 base from J, the junction contained 11 bases not matched to a gene. The CDR3 spells CASSAKDPAGSYNEQFF. In DNA form, the CDR3 reads TGTGCCAGCTCAGCAAAAGACCCAGCGGGGTCCTACAATGAGCAGTTCTTC. The complete variable domain, with remaining parts taken from reference TRBV18 and TRBJ2-1, reads NAGVMQNPRHLVRRRGQEARLRCSPMKGHSHVYWYRQLPEEGLKFMVYLQKENIIDESGMPKERFSAEFPKEGPSILRIQQVVRGDSAAYFCASSAKDPAGSYNEQFFGPGTRLTVL.

Many counts were recorded for this clonotype. This chain links TRBV20-1 with TRBJ1-5, with 7 bases matching TRBD1. V shed 3 bases and J 4 bases; nucleotides not matched to a gene: 3. This CDR3 spans 13 amino acids. Germline CDR1 reads DFQATT; CDR2 reads SNEGSKA (reference sequence). For the CDR3, the DNA is TGCAGTGCTAGGTGGGGACAGAATCAGCCCCAGCATTTT. Translation: CSARWGQNQPQHF.

This clonotype was seen repeatedly, ten times or more. The chain links TRBV29-1 to TRBJ2-1; D is possibly TRBD2 (5 bases). Germline CDR1 and CDR2: SQVTM and ANQGSEA. The ends were cut back, 5 bases at V and 3 bases at J, with 8 bases in the middle. This CDR3 is built from 12 residues. The CDR3 DNA reads as TGCAGCGTTTCCCGGGACTACAATGAGCAGTTCTTC. Amino acid sequence: CSVSRDYNEQFF.

This clonotype has a count of ten or more. The chain recombines TRBV19 with TRBJ2-2; 8 bases match TRBD1. The germline gives CDR1 LNHDA, CDR2 SQIVND (reference sequence). Trimming removed 4 bases from V and 6 bases from J; junction bases left unmatched: 4. CDR3 length: 14 residues. The chain's CDR3 is CASSSTGGAGELFF. CDR3 in DNA: TGTGCCAGTAGTAGTACAGGGGGTGCCGGGGAGCTGTTTTTT.

There are a few counts of this clonotype. This sequence joins TRBV9 and TRBJ1-4; TRBD1 might be the D (5 bases). This CDR3 has 12 amino acids. Germline V gene lookup returns CDR1 SGDLS and CDR2 YYNGEE. The V end was cut by 7 bases, the J end by 5 bases, with 9 bases between. The CDR3 is CASGRDNEKLFF. The CDR3 DNA reads as TGTGCCAGCGGCAGGGACAATGAAAAACTGTTTTTT.

The sample holds many counts of this clonotype. The rearrangement links TRBV5-1 to TRBJ2-4, with 10 bases lining up with TRBD2. The junction had 3 bases not matched to a gene; V was cut back by 3 bases and J by 6 bases. CDR1 and CDR2 (germline): SGHRS, YFSETQ. There are 14 residues in the CDR3. CDR3 nucleotides: TGCGCCAGCAGCTCGGGACTAGCGCGAAACATTCAGTACTTC. Translation: CASSSGLARNIQYF.

The table lists this clonotype with many counts. This sequence joins TRBV5-1 and TRBJ1-2; no definite D call. This CDR3 region has 14 residues. V was cut by 0 bases and J by 7 bases, with 13 bases left in between. Looked up from germline, CDR1 is SGHRS and CDR2 is YFSETQ. CDR3: CASSLEGGTSGYTF. Here the CDR3 DNA reads TGCGCCAGCAGCTTGGAGGGCGGCACGAGTGGCTACACCTTC.

At least ten counts were recorded for this clonotype. The chain recombines TRBV4-3 with TRBJ2-7; the D gene is possibly TRBD2 (6 bases). The length of the CDR3 is 14 residues. Germline CDR1 LGHNA, CDR2 YSLEER. Deletions cut 4 bases from V and 3 bases from J, with 13 bases between. In nucleotides, the CDR3 is TGCGCCAGCAGCCCCTTCGGAGGGAACTACGAGCAGTACTTC. Its translation is CASSPFGGNYEQYF.

This clonotype was recorded many times. The V and J genes are TRBV5-5 and TRBJ1-4; D ambiguous. Germline-derived CDR1 and CDR2 are SGHKS and YYEKEE (reference sequence). V was pared by 4 bases and J by 4 bases, with 14 bases between. The CDR3 contains 15 residues. The CDR3, as DNA: TGTGCCAGCAGCCCTCCAACAGCCCTTAATGAAAAACTGTTTTTT. Translating gives CASSPPTALNEKLFF.

A word on this clonotype: Mismatch with germline at one junction end may stem from a read error. This sequence joins TRBV29-1 and TRBJ2-1, with D maybe TRBD1 (5 bases). The germline CDR1 and CDR2 sequences are SQVTM and ANQGSEA. This CDR3 is 16 amino acids long. CDR3 sequence (DNA): TGCAGCGTTGATACTACAGGTATGTTCCTTTACAATGAGCAGTCCTTC. Its protein product is CSVDTTGMFLYNEQSF.

This clonotype is medium-sized by share. V usage is TRBV20-1 and J usage is TRBJ1-1, with 7 bases fitting TRBD1. Trimming at V came to 5 bases and at J to 4 bases, leaving 7 bases not matched to a gene. In germline, CDR1 is DFQATT, CDR2 SNEGSKA (reference sequence). The CDR3 covers 13 residues. Written as DNA, the CDR3 is TGCAGTGCTCCCCCGACAGGGACCACTGAAGCTTTCTTT. As protein: CSAPPTGTTEAFF.

This clonotype showed up many times. The chain joins TRBV5-1 to TRBJ1-1; D is perhaps TRBD1 (5 bases). V was cut by 3 bases and J by 0 bases, with 12 bases left in between. Looked up from germline, CDR1 is SGHRS and CDR2 is YFSETQ. This CDR3 region has 15 residues. Written as DNA, the CDR3 is TGCGCCAGCAGCTCAGGGTTGCGATTGAACACTGAAGCTTTCTTT. It is translated as CASSSGLRLNTEAFF.

This clonotype showed up many times. The chain recombines TRBV6-2 or TRBV6-3 with TRBJ2-2; TRBD2 matches 10 bases. The germline CDR1 and CDR2 sequences are MNHEY and SVGEGT. The CDR3 totals 14 residues. J was trimmed by 2 bases and V by 11 bases; bases with no gene match: 5. The CDR3 nucleotides read TGTGCCGGCCGGACTAGCGGTAACACCGGGGAGCTGTTTTTT. Its translation is CAGRTSGNTGELFF.

In its sample, this clonotype was seen many times. J is TRBJ1-5 and V is TRBV2; possibly TRBD1 for D (6 bases). V was pared by 5 bases and J by 9 bases, with 11 bases between. The germline V gene has CDR1 SNHLY and CDR2 FYNNEI. The CDR3 totals 12 residues. The CDR3 here is CASSPRGGPQHF. As DNA, the CDR3 is TGTGCCAGCAGTCCCAGGGGAGGGCCCCAGCATTTT.

Turning to this clonotype: A junction boundary mismatches the germline segment, possibly from a read error. The rearrangement joins TRBV15 to TRBJ2-7; 8 bases match TRBD1. Germline CDR1 is LNHNV and CDR2 is YYDKDF (reference sequence). This CDR3 has 14 amino acids. CDR3 DNA: TGTGCCACCAGCAGAGGGACAGGGTGCAACGAGGAGTACTTC. It is translated as CATSRGTGCNEEYF.

This clonotype was detected many times. The gene calls are TRBV20-1 and TRBJ2-1; D uncertain. This CDR3 comprises 14 residues. Germline CDR1 DFQATT, CDR2 SNEGSKA (reference sequence). The V and J ends lost 3 bases and 10 bases respectively, with 19 bases between them. This chain's CDR3 is CSARWPASLEEQFF. The CDR3 DNA reads as TGCAGTGCTAGGTGGCCTGCCTCCCTCGAGGAGCAGTTCTTC.

In its sample, this clonotype was seen many times. The J gene is TRBJ2-6, the V gene TRBV25-1, with 7 bases fitting TRBD1. Losses at the gene ends were 0 bases for V and 4 bases for J; bases not matched to a gene: 3. The germline gives CDR1 MGHDK, CDR2 SYGVNS. There are 16 residues in the CDR3. CDR3 sequence (DNA): TGTGCCAGCAGTGAATATAAGGGGGCCGGGGCCAACGTCCTGACTTTC. This codes for CASSEYKGAGANVLTF.

This clonotype was detected many times. The V gene is TRBV2, the J gene TRBJ1-5; D is uncertain. V was trimmed by 1 base and J by 0 bases, leaving 7 bases between them. Germline V lookup: CDR1 SNHLY, CDR2 FYNNEI. The CDR3 is made up of 15 amino acids. The CDR3 reads CASSEGGYSNQPQHF. The CDR3 bases are TGTGCCAGCAGTGAAGGGGGTTATAGCAATCAGCCCCAGCATTTT. Together with reference TRBV2 and TRBJ1-5, the CDR3 gives the full variable domain: EPEVTQTPSHQVTQMGQEVILRCVPISNHLYFYWYRQILGQKVEFLVSFYNNEISEKSEIFDDQFSVERPDGSNFTLKIRSTKLEDSAMYFCASSEGGYSNQPQHFGDGTRLSIL.

The table lists this clonotype with many counts. The CDR3 region is CASSADRGPRTYGYTF. DNA for the CDR3: TGTGCCAGCAGCGCCGACAGGGGCCCAAGGACCTATGGCTACACCTTC. The rearrangement joins TRBV9 to TRBJ1-2; the match to TRBD1 covers 8 bases. From germline, CDR1 is SGDLS and CDR2 YYNGEE. The CDR3 spans 16 residues. V gave up 3 bases and J gave up 4 bases; unmatched junction bases: 11.

This clonotype was seen repeatedly, ten times or more. The chain is built from TRBV10-3 and TRBJ1-1; D is ambiguous. V was pared by 8 bases and J by 4 bases, with 11 bases between. Germline V gene lookup returns CDR1 ENHRY and CDR2 SYGVKD. This CDR3 has 12 amino acids. CDR3 region: CAIGGVGTEAFF. DNA for the CDR3: TGTGCCATCGGTGGGGTGGGCACTGAAGCTTTCTTT.

This clonotype was seen ten or more times. The V and J genes are TRBV4-2 and TRBJ2-7, with 9 bases that match TRBD1. J lost 0 bases, V lost 3 bases, and 0 bases had no gene match. Germline V gene data show CDR1 as LGHNA and CDR2 as YNFKEQ. CDR3 length: 14 residues. CDR3 protein: CASSQDRGSYEQYF. The CDR3 DNA follows: TGTGCCAGCAGCCAGGACAGGGGCTCCTACGAGCAGTACTTC.

This clonotype showed up many times. The chain is built from TRBV5-1 and TRBJ2-7, with 8 bases matching TRBD2. Germline values: CDR1 SGHRS, CDR2 YFSETQ. V dropped 5 bases and J dropped 2; count of bases not matched to a gene: 9. The CDR3 spans 15 residues. The CDR3: CASRRMGGGTYEQYF. The CDR3, as DNA: TGCGCCAGCAGACGGATGGGCGGGGGGACCTACGAGCAGTACTTC.

In this sample, this clonotype turned up a few times. This may be a read error: a much more frequent sequence differs by one nucleotide. The chain recombines TRBV20-1 with TRBJ2-5, with D possibly called TRBD1 or TRBD2 (5 bases each). The CDR3 extends over 15 amino acids. V shed 8 bases and J shed 5 bases, with 24 bases lying between them. The V gene's germline CDR1 is DFQATT and CDR2 SNEGSKA (reference sequence). The CDR3 DNA sequence: TGCAGTACATACTCAGGGAGTGAGGATGGGGAGACCCAGTACTTC. Its protein product is CSTYSGSEDGETQYF.

This clonotype came up many times. V usage is TRBV7-8 and J usage is TRBJ1-5, with a weak D call TRBD1 (6 bases). The ends were cut back, 5 bases at V and 4 bases at J, with 21 bases in the middle. CDR3 size: 17 residues. Germline V gene sequence: CDR1 SGHVS, CDR2 FQNEAQ. The CDR3 region is CASSLSQVAGENQPQHF. DNA of the CDR3: TGTGCCAGCAGCCTTTCCCAGGTGGCAGGGGAAAATCAGCCCCAGCATTTT.

This clonotype appeared many times. The rearrangement uses TRBV6-5 and TRBJ1-5; tentative D call: TRBD1 (5 bases). The CDR3 covers 15 residues. Germline V lookup: CDR1 MNHEY, CDR2 SVGAGI. Trimming stripped 8 bases from V and 6 bases from J, with 20 bases between. The chain's CDR3 is CASSPGLEFGQPQHF. The CDR3 bases are TGTGCCAGCTCCCCAGGGCTGGAATTTGGTCAGCCCCAGCATTTT.

This clonotype showed up many times. This rearrangement joins TRBV5-5 to TRBJ2-1; D is ambiguous. This CDR3 is 17 amino acids long. Germline loops: CDR1 SGHKS, CDR2 YYEKEE (reference sequence). V lost 5 bases to trimming and J lost 0 bases, with 18 bases between them. Here the CDR3 reads CASSQALVSSSYNEQFF. CDR3 nucleotide sequence: TGTGCCAGCAGTCAAGCCCTCGTCTCTAGCTCCTACAATGAGCAGTTCTTC.

This clonotype has a count of ten or more. V and J are TRBV20-1 and TRBJ2-7; TRBD2 agrees at 7 bases. The CDR3 loop spans 12 amino acids. Germline values: CDR1 DFQATT, CDR2 SNEGSKA (reference sequence). With 5 bases clipped from V and 3 bases from J, the junction kept 4 bases outside the gene matches. The CDR3 spells CSAGRGNYEQYF. CDR3 coding DNA: TGCAGTGCTGGGCGGGGGAACTACGAGCAGTACTTC.

This clonotype was detected ten times or more. The chain employs TRBV12-3 or TRBV12-4 and TRBJ2-7, with D perhaps matching TRBD2 (7 bases). V was pared by 4 bases and J by 4 bases, with 23 bases between. The CDR3 consists of 17 residues. In DNA, the CDR3 is TGTGCCAGCAGTTGGGGGGGCAGGGGAAGCGGTGGGTACGAGCAGTACTTC. This gives the protein CASSWGGRGSGGYEQYF.